This T cell receptor (beta chain) was sequenced for a study of CD8+ T cells in alopecia areata. As for the study in general: Those patients who were treated received oral tofacitinib, which was given at 5 to 10 mg twice daily for moderate-to-severe alopecia areata. The drug, tofacitinib, lasted 6 to 18 months, followed by 6 months off drug. Findings of the study overall: With one nonresponder, baseline CD8+ expansion's link to response remains uncertain.

Germline CDR1 reads SEHNR; CDR2 reads FQNEAQ (reference sequence). V trimming: 3 bases; J trimming: 0 bases; junction bases outside the gene matches: 8. This CDR3 is 17 amino acids long. Treatment reported: oral pan-JAK inhibitor, 5-10 mg twice daily. Patients with alopecia areata provided lesional scalp punch biopsies as well as peripheral blood. This clone was seen repeatedly, ten times or more. Its antigen is not known. Reverse transcribed after extraction, RNA yielded cDNA as the sequencing template. Profiled with immunoSEQ multiplex PCR; TCRdb holds only in-frame clones, not every one. The profile shows about 200,000 clones, 30% to 40% of them singletons.

Sequenced here: CD4+ T cells sorted from blood, sampled between weeks 30 and 35, from a patient treated with tofacitinib. The chain employs TRBV7-9 and TRBJ1-3; the match to TRBD1 covers 7 bases. The receptor's source is a human donor with alopecia areata. The CDR3 DNA reads TGTGCCAGCAGCTTCCTAGGGGGCACCCGCTCTGGAAACACCATATATTTT. It yields the protein CASSFLGGTRSGNTIYF.